These 2 T cell receptor beta chains came from one sample sequenced in a study of OX40 agonist ivuxolimab in advanced cancers. Repertoires were generated with immunoSEQ multiplex PCR, while TCRdb's copy carries only in-frame clones and drops some. The table lists roughly 87,000 clones, around 90% of them singletons. The source material was CD4+ or CD8+ T cells sorted from blood, sampled in a trial of the OX40 agonist ivuxolimab. These receptor sequences come from an adult with an advanced solid tumor such as melanoma, head and neck, liver or kidney cancer.

V and J are TRBV29-1 and TRBJ1-1; D remains unclear. Per germline, CDR1 SQVTM and CDR2 ANQGSEA. The CDR3 has 10 residues. With 7 bases removed from V and 8 bases from J, the gap between germline ends came to 11 bases. The CDR3 protein is CSALDFEAFF. CDR3 DNA sequence: TGCAGCGCCCTGGACTTCGAAGCTTTCTTT.

J is TRBJ1-1 and V is TRBV27; 8 bases are shared with TRBD1. V dropped 0 bases and J dropped 6; count of bases not matched to a gene: 9. The CDR3 is 16 residues long. Germline V lookup: CDR1 MNHEY, CDR2 SMNVEV (reference sequence). CDR3 nucleotides: TGTGCCAGCAGTTTATCACGGACAGGGTGGATGGCTGAAGCTTTCTTT. The encoded protein is CASSLSRTGWMAEAFF.